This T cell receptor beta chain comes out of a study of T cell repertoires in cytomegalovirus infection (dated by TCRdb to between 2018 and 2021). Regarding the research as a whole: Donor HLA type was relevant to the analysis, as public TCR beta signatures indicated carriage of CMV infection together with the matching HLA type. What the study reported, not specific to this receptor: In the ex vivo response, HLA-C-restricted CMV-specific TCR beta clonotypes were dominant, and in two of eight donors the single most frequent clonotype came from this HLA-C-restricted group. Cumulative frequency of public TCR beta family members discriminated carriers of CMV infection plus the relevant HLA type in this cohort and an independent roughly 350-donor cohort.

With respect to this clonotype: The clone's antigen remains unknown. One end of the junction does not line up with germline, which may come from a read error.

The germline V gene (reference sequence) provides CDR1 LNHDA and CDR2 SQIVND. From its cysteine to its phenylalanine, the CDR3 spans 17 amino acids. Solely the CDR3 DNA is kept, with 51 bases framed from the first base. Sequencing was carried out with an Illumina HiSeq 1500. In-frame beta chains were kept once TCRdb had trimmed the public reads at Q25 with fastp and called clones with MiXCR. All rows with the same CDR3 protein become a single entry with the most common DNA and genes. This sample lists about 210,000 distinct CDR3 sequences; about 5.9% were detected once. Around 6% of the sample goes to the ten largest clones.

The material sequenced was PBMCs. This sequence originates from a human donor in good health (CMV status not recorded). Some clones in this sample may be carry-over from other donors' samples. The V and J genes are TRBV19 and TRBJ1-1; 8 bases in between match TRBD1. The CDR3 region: CDSSIRGQGNRNTEAFF. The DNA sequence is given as TGTGACAGTAGTATCCGAGGACAGGGTAATCGGAACACTGAAGCTTTCTTT. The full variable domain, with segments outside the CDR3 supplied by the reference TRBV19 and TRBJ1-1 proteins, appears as DGGITQSPKYLFRKEGQNVTLSCEQNLNHDAMYWYRQDPGQGLRLIYYSQIVNDFQKGDIAEGYSVSREKKESFPLTVTSAQKNPTAFYLCDSSIRGQGNRNTEAFFGQGTRLTVV.